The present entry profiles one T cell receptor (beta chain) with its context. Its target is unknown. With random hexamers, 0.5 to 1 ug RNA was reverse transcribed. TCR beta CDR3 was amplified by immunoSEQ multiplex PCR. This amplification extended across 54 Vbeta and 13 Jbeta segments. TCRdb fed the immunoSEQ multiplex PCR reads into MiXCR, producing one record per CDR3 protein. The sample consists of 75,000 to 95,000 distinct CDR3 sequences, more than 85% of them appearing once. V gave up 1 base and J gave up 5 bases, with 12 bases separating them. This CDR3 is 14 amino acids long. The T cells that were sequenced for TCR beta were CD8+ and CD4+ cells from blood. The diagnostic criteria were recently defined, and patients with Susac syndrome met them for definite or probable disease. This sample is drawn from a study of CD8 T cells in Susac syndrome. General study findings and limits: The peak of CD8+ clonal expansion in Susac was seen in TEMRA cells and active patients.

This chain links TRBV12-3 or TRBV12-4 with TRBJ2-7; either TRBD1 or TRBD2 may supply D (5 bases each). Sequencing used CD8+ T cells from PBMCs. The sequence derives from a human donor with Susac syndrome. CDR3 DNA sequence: TGTGCCAGCAGTTTAGGGGGGTTGTATAACGAGCAGTACTTC. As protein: CASSLGGLYNEQYF.